One and the same sample provided the 8 T cell receptor beta chains below, sequenced in a study of CD8+CD57+ T cells in acquired aplastic anemia. Flow cytometry had shown expanded CD8+CD57+ cells in the patients chosen for sequencing. It was genomic DNA that served as the template for profiling TCR beta VDJ and CDR3. Via MiXCR, TCRdb re-called the reads, giving one row per CDR3 protein. Altogether more than 150,000 distinct CDR3 sequences are present, 48% being singletons, with the ten largest covering roughly 13%. The sample comprised sorted CD4+, CD8+, or CD8+CD57+ T cells (not recorded which) from PBMCs. The receptor source for this set is a human donor with aplastic anemia.

The J gene is TRBJ1-1, the V gene TRBV19, with no clear D. V lost 7 bases and J 1 base, leaving 10 bases between the germline ends. The germline V gene encodes CDR1 LNHDA and CDR2 SQIVND (reference sequence). The CDR3 extends over 13 amino acids. CDR3 amino acids: CASISPPNTEAFF. CDR3 nucleotide sequence: TGTGCCAGTATCTCTCCCCCGAACACTGAAGCTTTCTTT.

The chain carries TRBV20-1 and TRBJ2-5; 14 nucleotides line up with TRBD2. Losses at the gene ends were 7 bases for V and 2 bases for J; bases not matched to a gene: 0. Germline V gene sequence: CDR1 DFQATT, CDR2 SNEGSKA (reference sequence). CDR3 length equals 13 residues. CDR3 sequence reads: CSGTSGGQETQYF. CDR3 bases: TGCAGTGGGACTAGCGGGGGGCAAGAGACCCAGTACTTC.

This clonotype was seen once. The chain has TRBV6-1 and TRBJ2-7; 9 bases fit TRBD1. V dropped 8 bases and J dropped 6; count of bases not matched to a gene: 14. CDR1 and CDR2 from the germline V gene are MNHNS and SASEGT. This CDR3 is 15 amino acids long. The CDR3 spells CASVRPGQGGLEQYF. The CDR3 DNA follows: TGTGCCAGCGTTAGACCGGGACAGGGAGGCCTCGAGCAGTACTTC.

The V call is TRBV15, the J call TRBJ2-5; possibly TRBD1 or TRBD2 for D (5 bases each). This CDR3 is built from 13 residues. CDR1 and CDR2 from the germline V gene are LNHNV and YYDKDF (reference sequence). The V and J ends lost 3 bases and 9 bases respectively, with 14 bases between them. CDR3 in DNA: TGTGCCACCAGCAGTCTCAGATTGGGGGCCCAGTACTTC. Protein product: CATSSLRLGAQYF.

The genes are TRBV6-2 or TRBV6-3 and TRBJ1-5; D ambiguous. The germline V and J ends were trimmed by 6 bases and 6 bases, with 12 bases remaining between them. Germline assignment: CDR1 MNHEY and CDR2 SVGEGT. CDR3 length equals 13 residues. The CDR3 DNA is TGTGCCAGCAGAATGGCAGGCGGTCAGCCCCAGCATTTT. This gives the protein CASRMAGGQPQHF.

A note on this clonotype: At one end, the junction sequence differs from germline, possibly due to a read error. V usage is TRBV2 and J usage is TRBJ2-4, with D possibly matching TRBD1 (7 bases). The CDR3 sequence is 12 residues long. Germline V CDR1 and CDR2: SNHLY, FYNNEI. CDR3 nucleotide sequence: TGTGCCAGCAGTGAACAGGGGGGCGGGCCGGTCTTC. It translates to CASSEQGGGPVF. Together with reference TRBV2 and TRBJ2-4, the CDR3 gives the full variable domain: EPEVTQTPSHQVTQMGQEVILRCVPISNHLYFYWYRQILGQKVEFLVSFYNNEISEKSEIFDDQFSVERPDGSNFTLKIRSTKLEDSAMYFCASSEQGGGPVFGAGTRLSVL.

The rearrangement links TRBV5-4 to TRBJ2-1, with 9 bases lining up with TRBD1. Losses at the gene ends were 4 bases for V and 5 bases for J; bases not matched to a gene: 1. CDR3 size: 13 residues. Germline V gene sequence: CDR1 SGHNT, CDR2 YYREEE (reference sequence). CDR3 coding DNA: TGTGCCAGCAGCCGGACAGGGGACAATGAGCAGTTCTTC. Translated, it gives CASSRTGDNEQFF.

The chain is built from TRBV2 and TRBJ2-1; D may be TRBD1 or TRBD2 (5 bases each). CDR3 length: 13 residues. The ends were cut back, 2 bases at V and 9 bases at J, with 11 bases in the middle. Germline lookup yields CDR1 SNHLY and CDR2 FYNNEI. The CDR3 sequence is CASSEMRGTEQFF. The CDR3 DNA is TGTGCCAGCAGTGAAATGAGGGGAACTGAGCAGTTCTTC.